This record covers a single TCR beta chain. This record comes from a study of cytomegalovirus exposure and HLA in healthy donors. CDR1 is MGHRA, CDR2 YSYEKL, per germline. The CDR3 consists of 18 residues. After removal of 2 bases from V and 0 bases from J, the junction contained 12 bases not matched to a gene. The PCR had 60 Vbeta and 13 Jbeta primers. Sequencing used immunoSEQ multiplex PCR; TCRdb keeps in-frame clones, though not all of them. The sample's table shows about 78,000 clones. Sequencing was carried out using PBMCs. This chain joins TRBV4-1 and TRBJ1-1; 7 nucleotides line up with TRBD1. The sequence was obtained from a female donor in good health and CMV-seropositive. CDR3 sequence (DNA): TGCGCCAGCAGCCAAAAAGGGGGCTCGGGACAGTTGAACACTGAAGCTTTCTTT. Its protein product is CASSQKGGSGQLNTEAFF.